A single sample gave rise to the 13 T cell receptor beta chains below, sequenced in a study of human T cells and chemical hapten exposure. Time point of the sample: patch test 2, 6 weeks after DPC sensitization. Documented treatment: therapeutic diphenylcyclopropenone sensitization with weekly scalp DPC. Each CDR3 protein gets one entry after TCRdb re-called the RACE reads with MiXCR. The sample carries about 380,000 distinct CDR3 sequences, around 6% recorded once. The starting material was whole blood, obtained in connection with sensitization to the hapten diphenylcyclopropenone (DPC). These receptor sequences come from a woman between 18 and 30 years old with alopecia areata. Some clones in this sample may be carry-over from other donors' samples.

The sample holds a few counts of this clonotype. One end of the junction fails to match germline, which may point to a read error. V and J are TRBV2 and TRBJ1-4, with D possibly TRBD1 on 6 matching bases. Germline assignment: CDR1 SNHLY and CDR2 FYNNEI. The CDR3 has 13 amino acids. CDR3 bases: TGTGCCAGCAGTGAAGCGGCGGGGTCCGGGGGCAAATTT. Amino acids: CASSEAAGSGGKF.

This clonotype has only a few counts. The J gene is TRBJ1-2, the V gene TRBV2, with 7 bases identical to TRBD1. Germline V CDR1 and CDR2: SNHLY, FYNNEI. V shed 5 bases and J 7 bases; nucleotides not matched to a gene: 4. This CDR3 has 12 residues. This CDR3 reads CASSFTGAGYTF. The CDR3, as DNA: TGTGCCAGCAGTTTCACAGGGGCTGGCTACACCTTC.

This clonotype was seen repeatedly, ten times or more. The J gene is TRBJ2-3, the V gene TRBV7-2, with D unclear. Germline V gives CDR1 SGHTA, CDR2 FQGNSA. V was cut by 6 bases and J by 0 bases, with 7 bases left in between. The CDR3 runs 13 residues. CDR3 protein: CASRPYSTDTQYF. CDR3 DNA: TGTGCCAGCAGACCTTATAGCACAGATACGCAGTATTTT.

This clonotype turned up a few times. This chain joins TRBV7-8 and TRBJ2-1; TRBD2 matches 12 bases. This CDR3 has 14 amino acids. The V gene end was trimmed by 4 bases and the J gene end by 5 bases; junction bases not matched to a gene: 0. Germline CDR1 SGHVS, CDR2 FQNEAQ. The CDR3 loop reads CASSWTSGNNEQFF. CDR3 coding DNA: TGTGCCAGCAGCTGGACTAGCGGGAACAATGAGCAGTTCTTC.

J is TRBJ2-1 and V is TRBV11-1; 14 nucleotides match TRBD2. Germline CDR1 and CDR2: SGHAT and FQDESV (reference sequence). The CDR3 covers 21 residues. V trimming: 6 bases; J trimming: 3 bases; junction bases outside the gene matches: 19. The CDR3 nucleotides read TGTGCCAGCAGAGGTGGGACAGTGACTAGCGGGGGGGCCGTCAACTACAATGAGCAGTTCTTC. This sequence encodes CASRGGTVTSGGAVNYNEQFF.

This clonotype has just a few counts. The V call is TRBV28, the J call TRBJ1-5; 10 positions match TRBD1. There are 16 residues in the CDR3. The V segment lost 7 bases and the J segment 1 base; nucleotides outside the gene matches: 7. CDR1 is MDHEN and CDR2 is SYDVKM in the germline V gene. CDR3 region: CASKGRQGASNQPQHF. The DNA of the CDR3 is TGTGCCAGCAAAGGGAGACAGGGGGCGAGCAATCAGCCCCAGCATTTT.

The chain has TRBV6-2 or TRBV6-3 and TRBJ1-1; D may be TRBD1 (6 bases). Germline V gene data show CDR1 as MNHEY and CDR2 as SVGEGT. The CDR3 runs to 15 residues. V was shortened by 7 bases and J by 4 bases, with 19 bases between the two germline ends. The CDR3: CASTPGQWRGTEAFF. CDR3 DNA sequence: TGTGCCAGCACCCCCGGACAGTGGAGGGGCACTGAAGCTTTCTTT.

This clonotype has a count of ten or more. The chain combines TRBV6-1 with TRBJ1-1, with D unclear. The CDR3 extends over 14 amino acids. V was clipped by 8 bases and J by 0 bases, with 13 bases between them. Germline loops: CDR1 MNHNS, CDR2 SASEGT. CDR3 sequence reads: CASRGLYMNTEAFF. The CDR3 nucleotides are TGTGCCAGCCGCGGACTGTATATGAACACTGAAGCTTTCTTT.

This clonotype was seen many times. The V gene is TRBV4-3, the J gene TRBJ2-3; perhaps TRBD2 as D (7 bases). The CDR3 covers 16 residues. V was cut by 2 bases and J by 1 base, with 13 bases left in between. Germline V gene lookup returns CDR1 LGHNA and CDR2 YSLEER. The CDR3 is CASSQKPGGGTDTQYF. The CDR3 nucleotides are TGCGCCAGCAGCCAAAAGCCGGGGGGCGGCACAGATACGCAGTATTTT.

The chain employs TRBV9 and TRBJ2-5, with 8 bases that match TRBD2. This CDR3 region has 15 residues. The V gene end was trimmed by 4 bases and the J gene end by 4 bases; junction bases not matched to a gene: 9. Germline V gene data show CDR1 as SGDLS and CDR2 as YYNGEE. CDR3 coding DNA: TGTGCCAGCAGCCCCCCTCGACGGGAGGGAGAGACCCAGTACTTC. This encodes CASSPPRREGETQYF. Filled out from reference TRBV9 and TRBJ2-5, the complete variable domain reads DSGVTQTPKHLITATGQRVTLRCSPRSGDLSVYWYQQSLDQGLQFLIQYYNGEERAKGNILERFSAQQFPDLHSELNLSSLELGDSALYFCASSPPRREGETQYFGPGTRLLVL.

This chain links TRBV4-3 with TRBJ2-2, with a possible D match to TRBD1 (6 bases). V was shortened by 3 bases and J by 2 bases, with 16 bases between the two germline ends. Germline CDR1 and CDR2: LGHNA and YSLEER. The CDR3 is 17 residues long. The CDR3 sequence: CASSHATGLLNTGELFF. Here the CDR3 DNA reads TGCGCCAGCAGCCACGCAACAGGGTTACTTAACACCGGGGAGCTGTTTTTT.

This clonotype appeared many times. V and J are TRBV28 and TRBJ2-7, with TRBD2 as a possible D gene (5 bases). The CDR3 covers 13 residues. Germline values: CDR1 MDHEN, CDR2 SYDVKM. V lost 5 bases and J 3 bases, leaving 11 bases between the germline ends. CDR3 nucleotide sequence: TGTGCCAGCAGTCCGACTACCATCTACGAGCAGTACTTC. Translated: CASSPTTIYEQYF.

V gene TRBV29-1 combines with J gene TRBJ2-7; either TRBD1 or TRBD2 may supply D (5 bases each). There are 14 residues in the CDR3. Between the trimmed V and J ends, which lost 6 bases and 3 bases, there was a span of 18 bases. Per the germline V gene, CDR1 is SQVTM and CDR2 is ANQGSEA. The DNA for the CDR3 is TGCAGCGTACAAGACGGGACGGGCTTCTACGAGCAGTACTTC. This gives the protein CSVQDGTGFYEQYF.